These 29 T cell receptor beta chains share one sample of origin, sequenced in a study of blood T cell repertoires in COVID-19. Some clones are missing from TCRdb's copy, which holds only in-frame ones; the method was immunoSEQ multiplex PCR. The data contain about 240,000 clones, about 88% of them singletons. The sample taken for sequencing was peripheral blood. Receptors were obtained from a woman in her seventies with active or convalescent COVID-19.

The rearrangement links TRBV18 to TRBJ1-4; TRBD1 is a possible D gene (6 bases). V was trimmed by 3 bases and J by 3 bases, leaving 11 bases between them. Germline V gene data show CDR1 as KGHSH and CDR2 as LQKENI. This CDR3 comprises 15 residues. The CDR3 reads CASSPWGQPNEKLFF. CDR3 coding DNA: TGTGCCAGCTCACCCTGGGGGCAGCCTAATGAAAAACTGTTTTTT.

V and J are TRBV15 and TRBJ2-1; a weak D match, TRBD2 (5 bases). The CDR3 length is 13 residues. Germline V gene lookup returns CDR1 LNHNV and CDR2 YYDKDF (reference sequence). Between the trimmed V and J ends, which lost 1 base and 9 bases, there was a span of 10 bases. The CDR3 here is CATSRVLEGEQFF. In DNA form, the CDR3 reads TGTGCCACCAGCAGAGTACTAGAGGGTGAGCAGTTCTTC. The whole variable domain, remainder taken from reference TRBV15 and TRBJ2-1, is DAMVIQNPRYQVTQFGKPVTLSCSQTLNHNVMYWYQQKSSQAPKLLFHYYDKDFNNEADTPDNFQSRRPNTSFCFLDIRSPGLGDTAMYLCATSRVLEGEQFFGPGTRLTVL.

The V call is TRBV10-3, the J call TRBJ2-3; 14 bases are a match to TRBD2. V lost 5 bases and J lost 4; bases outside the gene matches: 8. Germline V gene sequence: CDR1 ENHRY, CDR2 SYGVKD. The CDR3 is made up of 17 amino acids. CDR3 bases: TGTGCCATCAGTACCTGGACTAGCGGGGGGAGGTCAGATACGCAGTATTTT. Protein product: CAISTWTSGGRSDTQYF.

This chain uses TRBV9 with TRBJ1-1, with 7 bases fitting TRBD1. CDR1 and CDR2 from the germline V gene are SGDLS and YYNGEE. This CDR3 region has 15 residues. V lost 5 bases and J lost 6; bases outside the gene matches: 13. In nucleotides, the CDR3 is TGTGCCAGCAGGGCATCGACAGGGATATTTTCTGAAGCTTTCTTT. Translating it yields CASRASTGIFSEAFF.

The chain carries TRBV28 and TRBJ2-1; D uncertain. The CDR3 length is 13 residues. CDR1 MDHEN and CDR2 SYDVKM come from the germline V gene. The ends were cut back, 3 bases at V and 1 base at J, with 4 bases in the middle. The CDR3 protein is CASSLASYNEQFF. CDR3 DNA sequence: TGTGCCAGCAGTTTGGCATCCTACAATGAGCAGTTCTTC.

CDR3: CASGYYGQPYTEAFF. In DNA, the CDR3 is TGTGCCAGCGGTTACTATGGACAGCCCTACACTGAAGCTTTCTTT. The chain links TRBV7-9 to TRBJ1-1, with TRBD1 as a possible D gene (6 bases). The germline CDR1 and CDR2 sequences are SEHNR and FQNEAQ (reference sequence). The CDR3 sequence is 15 residues long. Trimming shortened V by 8 bases and J by 3 bases, and 19 bases separated the two germline ends.

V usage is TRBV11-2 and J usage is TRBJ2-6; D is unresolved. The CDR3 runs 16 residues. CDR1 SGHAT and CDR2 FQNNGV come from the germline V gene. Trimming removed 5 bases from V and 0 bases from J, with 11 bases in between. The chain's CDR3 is CASSRGIASGANVLTF. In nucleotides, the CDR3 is TGTGCCAGCAGCCGAGGTATTGCCTCTGGGGCCAACGTCCTGACTTTC.

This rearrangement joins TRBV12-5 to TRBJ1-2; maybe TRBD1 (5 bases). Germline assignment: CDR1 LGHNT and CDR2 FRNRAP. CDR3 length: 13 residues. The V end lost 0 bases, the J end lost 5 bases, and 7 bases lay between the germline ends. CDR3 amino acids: CASGLVGVYGYTF. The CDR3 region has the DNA TGTGCTAGTGGTTTGGTAGGGGTTTATGGCTACACCTTC.

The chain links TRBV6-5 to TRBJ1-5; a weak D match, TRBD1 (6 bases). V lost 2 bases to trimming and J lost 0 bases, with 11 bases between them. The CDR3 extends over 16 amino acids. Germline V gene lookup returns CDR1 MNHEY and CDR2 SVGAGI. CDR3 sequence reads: CASSYRTGISNQPQHF. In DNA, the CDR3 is TGTGCCAGCAGTTACCGCACAGGGATTAGCAATCAGCCCCAGCATTTT.

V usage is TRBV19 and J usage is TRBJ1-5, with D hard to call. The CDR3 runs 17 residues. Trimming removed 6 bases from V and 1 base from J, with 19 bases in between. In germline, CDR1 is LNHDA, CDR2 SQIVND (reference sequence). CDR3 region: CASRNSLQANSNQPQHF. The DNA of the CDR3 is TGTGCCAGTAGGAACAGCTTGCAGGCGAACAGCAATCAGCCCCAGCATTTT.

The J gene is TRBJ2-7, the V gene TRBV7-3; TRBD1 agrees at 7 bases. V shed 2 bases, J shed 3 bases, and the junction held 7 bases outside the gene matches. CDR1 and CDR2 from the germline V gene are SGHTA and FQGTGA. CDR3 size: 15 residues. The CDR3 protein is CASSLAQGYFYEQYF. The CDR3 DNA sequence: TGTGCCAGCAGCTTAGCACAGGGGTATTTCTACGAGCAGTACTTC.

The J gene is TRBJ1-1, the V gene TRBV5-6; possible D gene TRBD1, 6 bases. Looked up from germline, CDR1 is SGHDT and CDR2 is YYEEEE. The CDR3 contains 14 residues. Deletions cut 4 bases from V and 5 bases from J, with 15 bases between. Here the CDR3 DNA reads TGTGCCAGCAGCCCGCGTTTAACAGGGACTGAAGCTTTCTTT. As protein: CASSPRLTGTEAFF.

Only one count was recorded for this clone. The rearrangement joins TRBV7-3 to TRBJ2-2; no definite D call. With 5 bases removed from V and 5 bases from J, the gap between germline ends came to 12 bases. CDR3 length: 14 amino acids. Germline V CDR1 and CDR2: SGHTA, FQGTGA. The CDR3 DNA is TGTGCCAGCAGCCCCTCGATGGAGACCGGGGAGCTGTTTTTT. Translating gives CASSPSMETGELFF.

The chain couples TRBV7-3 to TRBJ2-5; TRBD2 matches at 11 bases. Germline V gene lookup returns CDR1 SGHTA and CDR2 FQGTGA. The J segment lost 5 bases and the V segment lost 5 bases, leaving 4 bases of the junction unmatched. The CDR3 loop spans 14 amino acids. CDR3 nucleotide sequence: TGTGCCAGCAGCCCGACTAGCGGGGTGGAGACCCAGTACTTC. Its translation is CASSPTSGVETQYF.

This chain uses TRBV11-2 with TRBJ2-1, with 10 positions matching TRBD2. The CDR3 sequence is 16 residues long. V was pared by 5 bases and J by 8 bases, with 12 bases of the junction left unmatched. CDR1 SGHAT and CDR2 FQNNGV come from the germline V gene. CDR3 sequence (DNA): TGTGCCAGCAGCATATCTAGCGGGGGCCCCACAGATGAGCAGTTCTTC. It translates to CASSISSGGPTDEQFF.

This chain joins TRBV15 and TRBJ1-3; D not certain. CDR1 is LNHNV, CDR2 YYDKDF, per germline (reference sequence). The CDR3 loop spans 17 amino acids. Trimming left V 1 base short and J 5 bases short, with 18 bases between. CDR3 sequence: CATSRAVDDIFRNTIYF. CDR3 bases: TGTGCCACCAGCAGAGCAGTTGACGACATCTTCAGAAACACCATATATTTT.

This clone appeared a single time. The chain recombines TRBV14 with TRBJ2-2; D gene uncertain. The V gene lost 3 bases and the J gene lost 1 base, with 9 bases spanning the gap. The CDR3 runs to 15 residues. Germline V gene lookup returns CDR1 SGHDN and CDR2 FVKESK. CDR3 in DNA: TGTGCCAGCAGCCAGGTGCTCGGGAACACCGGGGAGCTGTTTTTT. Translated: CASSQVLGNTGELFF.

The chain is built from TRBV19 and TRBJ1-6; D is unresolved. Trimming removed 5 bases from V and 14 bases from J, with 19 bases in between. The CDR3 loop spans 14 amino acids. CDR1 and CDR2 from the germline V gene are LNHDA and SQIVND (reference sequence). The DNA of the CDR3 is TGTGCCAGTAGTCTCCGGGGAGGTTCGGAGACCCTCCACTTT. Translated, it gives CASSLRGGSETLHF. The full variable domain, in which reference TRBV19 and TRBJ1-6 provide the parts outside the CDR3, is DGGITQSPKYLFRKEGQNVTLSCEQNLNHDAMYWYRQDPGQGLRLIYYSQIVNDFQKGDIAEGYSVSREKKESFPLTVTSAQKNPTAFYLCASSLRGGSETLHFGNGTRLTVT.

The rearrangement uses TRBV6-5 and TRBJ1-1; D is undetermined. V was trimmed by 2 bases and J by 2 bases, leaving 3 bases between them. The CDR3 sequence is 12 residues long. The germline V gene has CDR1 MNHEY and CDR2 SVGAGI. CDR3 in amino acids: CASSYLNTEAFF. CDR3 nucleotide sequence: TGTGCCAGCAGTTACCTCAACACTGAAGCTTTCTTT.

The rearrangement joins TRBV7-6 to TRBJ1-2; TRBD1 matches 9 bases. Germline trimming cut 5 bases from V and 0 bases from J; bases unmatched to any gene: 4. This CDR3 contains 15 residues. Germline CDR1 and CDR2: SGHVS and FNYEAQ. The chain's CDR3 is CASSTTGGPNYGYTF. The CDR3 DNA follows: TGTGCCAGCAGCACGACAGGGGGGCCTAACTATGGCTACACCTTC.

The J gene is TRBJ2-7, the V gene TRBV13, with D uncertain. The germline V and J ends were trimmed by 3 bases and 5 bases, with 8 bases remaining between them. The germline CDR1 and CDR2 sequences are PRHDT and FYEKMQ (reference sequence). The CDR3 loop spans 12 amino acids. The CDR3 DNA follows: TGTGCCAGCAGCTTCCCGCGCGACGAGCAGTACTTC. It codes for CASSFPRDEQYF.

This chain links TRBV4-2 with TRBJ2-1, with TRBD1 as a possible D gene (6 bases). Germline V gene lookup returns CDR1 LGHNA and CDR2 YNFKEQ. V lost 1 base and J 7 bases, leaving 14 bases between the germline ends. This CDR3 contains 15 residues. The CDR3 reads CASSQARLQGNEQFF. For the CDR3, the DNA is TGTGCCAGCAGCCAAGCCCGTTTACAGGGTAATGAGCAGTTCTTC.

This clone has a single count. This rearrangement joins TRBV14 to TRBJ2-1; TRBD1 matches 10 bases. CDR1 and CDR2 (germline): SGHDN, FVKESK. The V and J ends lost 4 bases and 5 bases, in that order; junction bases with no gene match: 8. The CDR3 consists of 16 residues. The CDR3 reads CASSRTGQGTNNEQFF. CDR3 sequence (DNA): TGTGCCAGCAGCCGAACGGGACAGGGGACCAACAATGAGCAGTTCTTC.

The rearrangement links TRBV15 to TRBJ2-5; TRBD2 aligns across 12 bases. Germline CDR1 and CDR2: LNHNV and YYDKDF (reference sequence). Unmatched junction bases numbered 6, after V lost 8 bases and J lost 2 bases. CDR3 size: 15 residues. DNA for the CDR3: TGTGCCACCGCATCTAGCGGGGGGGTGCAAGAGACCCAGTACTTC. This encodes CATASSGGVQETQYF.

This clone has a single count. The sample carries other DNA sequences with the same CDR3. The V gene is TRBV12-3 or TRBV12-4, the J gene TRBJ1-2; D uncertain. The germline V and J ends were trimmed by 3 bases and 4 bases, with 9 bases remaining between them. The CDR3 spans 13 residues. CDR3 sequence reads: CASSLAGLYGYTF. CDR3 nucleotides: TGTGCCAGCAGTTTGGCAGGACTCTATGGCTACACCTTC.

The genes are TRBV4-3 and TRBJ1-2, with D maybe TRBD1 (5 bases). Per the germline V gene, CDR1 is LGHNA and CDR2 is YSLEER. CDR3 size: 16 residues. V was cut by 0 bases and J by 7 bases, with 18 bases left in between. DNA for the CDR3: TGCGCCAGCAGCCAAGAATGGGGGGGACTGAGAGGTGGCTACACCTTC. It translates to CASSQEWGGLRGGYTF.

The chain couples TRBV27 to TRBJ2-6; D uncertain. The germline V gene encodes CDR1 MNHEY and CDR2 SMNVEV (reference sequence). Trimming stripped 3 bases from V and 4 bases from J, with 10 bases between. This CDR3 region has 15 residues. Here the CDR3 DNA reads TGTGCCAGCAGTTTTAGACTGCCCGGGGCCAACGTCCTGACTTTC. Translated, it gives CASSFRLPGANVLTF.

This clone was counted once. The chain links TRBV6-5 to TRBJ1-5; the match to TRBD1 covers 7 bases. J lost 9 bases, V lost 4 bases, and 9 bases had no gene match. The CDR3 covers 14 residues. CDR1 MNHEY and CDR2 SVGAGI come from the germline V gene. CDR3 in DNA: TGTGCCAGCAGTTCCTCAGGGGGTACAGGGCCCCAGCATTTT. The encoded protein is CASSSSGGTGPQHF.

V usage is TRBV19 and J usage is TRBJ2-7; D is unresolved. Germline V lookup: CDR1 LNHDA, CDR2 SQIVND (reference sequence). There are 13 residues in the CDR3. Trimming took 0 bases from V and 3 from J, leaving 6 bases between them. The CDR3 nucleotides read TGTGCCAGTAGTATAGATCCTTACTACGAGCAGTACTTC. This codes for CASSIDPYYEQYF.